The 5 T cell receptor beta chains given below trace back to one sample, sequenced in a study of beta chain features in type 1 diabetes. Overall study findings and caveats: TCRB CDR3s from Type 1 diabetes patients were moderately but significantly shorter in all four CD4+ subsets.

The investigators reverse transcribed all of the isolated RNA, so they sequenced expressed TCRB transcripts. Here immunoSEQ multiplex PCR was the method, and the copy in TCRdb shows in-frame clones only, minus some. The sample carries approximately 15,000 clones, 76% recorded once. What these receptors recognize is not known. The sample consisted of stem cell memory CD4+ T cells from blood. All receptors derive from a young woman with type 1 diabetes.

The chain recombines TRBV23-1 with TRBJ2-6; 9 bases match TRBD1. TRBV23-1 carries the ORF label, with uncertain function. With 10 bases clipped from V and 0 bases from J, the junction kept 7 bases outside the gene matches. CDR3 size: 16 residues. The CDR3 sequence: CANWTGVSSGANVLTF. CDR3 sequence (DNA): TGCGCCAACTGGACAGGGGTCAGCTCTGGGGCCAACGTCCTGACTTTC.

The CDR3 is CAISVQGSTEAFF. DNA for the CDR3: TGTGCCATCAGTGTTCAAGGGAGCACTGAAGCTTTCTTT. The chain combines TRBV10-3 with TRBJ1-1; D is undetermined. CDR1 and CDR2 (germline): ENHRY, SYGVKD. The CDR3 is 13 amino acids. V was cut by 4 bases and J by 4 bases, with 10 bases left in between.

The table lists this clone with a few counts. The V and J genes are TRBV10-3 and TRBJ2-6, with 8 nucleotides matching TRBD1. The CDR3 totals 15 residues. Germline V gene lookup returns CDR1 ENHRY and CDR2 SYGVKD. Unmatched junction bases numbered 2, after V lost 5 bases and J lost 2 bases. In nucleotides, the CDR3 is TGTGCCATCAGTCGGACAGGGACTGGGGCCAACGTCCTGACTTTC. Its translation: CAISRTGTGANVLTF.

The chain combines TRBV2 with TRBJ2-1; no clear D. CDR1 is SNHLY, CDR2 FYNNEI, per germline. V gave up 5 bases and J gave up 7 bases, with 6 bases separating them. The CDR3 extends over 11 amino acids. CDR3 DNA: TGTGCCAGCAGTATCAGAAATGAGCAGTTCTTC. It encodes CASSIRNEQFF.

Notes on this clone: A read error may account for a junction end that differs from germline. This chain links TRBV11-3 with TRBJ2-1; 13 bases agree with TRBD2. CDR1 is SGHNT and CDR2 is YENEEA in the germline V gene. This CDR3 is built from 18 residues. CDR3 amino acids: CASSYGTSGVSSYNGQFF. The CDR3 DNA is TGTGCCAGCAGCTACGGGACTAGCGGGGTTAGCTCCTACAATGGGCAGTTCTTC.